This TCR beta chain was obtained from a study of T cells after yellow fever vaccination. On this clonotype itself: Its antigen is undetermined.

The germline V gene encodes CDR1 SQVTM and CDR2 ANQGSEA. Deletions cut 6 bases from V and 12 bases from J, with 8 bases between. There are 8 residues in the CDR3. Study conclusions and caveats: Clonotypes shared by both compartments, CD4 and CD8, made up a small share.

TCRdb re-analysed the 5' RACE reads in MiXCR, keeping a single row per CDR3 protein. Of fewer than 350,000 distinct CDR3 sequences listed, roughly 8.7% are singletons. The chain has TRBV29-1 and TRBJ1-1; D remains ambiguous. Sample: PBMCs, taken on the day of the first yellow fever vaccination. This clonotype was sampled from a man between 18 and 35 years old who received the YFV17D yellow fever vaccine. In DNA, the CDR3 is TGCAGCGTCTTTGGAACTTTCTTT. It is translated as CSVFGTFF.